This entry lists 2 T cell receptor beta chains sequenced from one sample in a study of CD4 and CD8 cells across lung adenocarcinoma regions. TCRdb itself ran the PCR reads through MiXCR, one entry per CDR3 protein. The sample carries some 20,000 distinct CDR3 sequences, roughly 46% recorded once. Material for sequencing was CD4+ T cells from the margin of a lung tumor. The receptors were gathered from a male donor with lung adenocarcinoma. The CD4 and CD8 labels of this study may be unreliable.

V gene TRBV6-1 combines with J gene TRBJ2-1; possible D gene TRBD1, 5 bases. Germline-derived CDR1 and CDR2 are MNHNS and SASEGT. CDR3 length equals 14 residues. V was pared by 1 base and J by 9 bases, with 13 bases between. The CDR3 DNA reads as TGTGCCAGCAGTGAAGATTGGCAGGGCCGTGAGCAGTTCTTC. It translates to CASSEDWQGREQFF.

V usage is TRBV6-1 and J usage is TRBJ2-2; D is undetermined. Germline V CDR1 and CDR2: MNHNS, SASEGT. The CDR3 loop spans 14 amino acids. Trimming cost V 3 bases and J 3 bases, with 8 bases left between them. CDR3 region: CASSEVRDTGELFF. In DNA, the CDR3 is TGTGCCAGCAGTGAGGTCCGGGACACCGGGGAGCTGTTTTTT.